The 9 T cell receptor beta chains below were found in one sample sequenced in a study of cytomegalovirus exposure and HLA in healthy donors. Amplification used 60 Vbeta primers and 13 Jbeta primers. Sequencing was performed with immunoSEQ multiplex PCR; in TCRdb, only in-frame clones are kept and a portion is missing. The sample lists under 150,000 clones, around 72% occurring once. The material sequenced was PBMCs. The receptors here all came from a human donor in good health.

This clone was detected only a few times. The chain combines TRBV7-2 with TRBJ2-3; 11 bases fit TRBD2. Unmatched junction bases numbered 0, after V lost 4 bases and J lost 0 bases. In germline, CDR1 is SGHTA, CDR2 FQGNSA. The CDR3 has 15 amino acids. The DNA for the CDR3 is TGTGCCAGCAGCTGGACTAGCGGGAGCACAGATACGCAGTATTTT. It translates to CASSWTSGSTDTQYF.

The rearrangement links TRBV12-5 to TRBJ2-5, with TRBD1 as a possible D gene (6 bases). Germline CDR1 reads LGHNT; CDR2 reads FRNRAP. V lost 6 bases and J 3 bases, leaving 8 bases between the germline ends. The CDR3 is 12 residues long. CDR3 sequence reads: CASGQGKETQYF. For the CDR3, the DNA is TGTGCTAGTGGCCAGGGGAAAGAGACCCAGTACTTC. Filled out from reference TRBV12-5 and TRBJ2-5, the complete variable domain reads DARVTQTPRHKVTEMGQEVTMRCQPILGHNTVFWYRQTMMQGLELLAYFRNRAPLDDSGMPKDRFSAEMPDATLATLKIQPSEPRDSAVYFCASGQGKETQYFGPGTRLLVL.

The rearrangement uses TRBV4-1 and TRBJ1-5; the D is unclear. CDR1 is MGHRA and CDR2 is YSYEKL in the germline V gene. Between the trimmed V and J ends, which lost 3 bases and 3 bases, there was a span of 6 bases. CDR3 length equals 13 residues. CDR3 in DNA: TGCGCCAGCAGCCAGTTCATCAATCAGCCCCAGCATTTT. Translating gives CASSQFINQPQHF.

The gene calls are TRBV2 and TRBJ1-2; a weak D match, TRBD1 (6 bases). Trimming removed 3 bases from V and 6 bases from J, with 14 bases in between. CDR3 length: 14 residues. Germline lookup yields CDR1 SNHLY and CDR2 FYNNEI. CDR3 nucleotides: TGTGCCAGCAGTGACCGTAGGGGGACGGATGGCTACACCTTC. Translated, it gives CASSDRRGTDGYTF.

The rearrangement links TRBV6-1 to TRBJ2-3; maybe TRBD2 (6 bases). This CDR3 comprises 16 residues. The germline V gene has CDR1 MNHNS and CDR2 SASEGT. The V end was cut by 0 bases, the J end by 1 base, with 11 bases between. The CDR3 bases are TGTGCCAGCAGTGAAGCTGTGGGGGAGGGCACAGATACGCAGTATTTT. Translation: CASSEAVGEGTDTQYF.

The CDR3 is CASRSGTGMEEQYF. The CDR3 DNA is TGTGCCAGCAGATCCGGGACAGGGATGGAAGAGCAGTACTTC. The chain carries TRBV2 and TRBJ2-5; 9 bases are a match to TRBD1. The junction had 13 bases not matched to a gene; V was cut back by 6 bases and J by 11 bases. This CDR3 is built from 14 residues. Looked up from germline, CDR1 is SNHLY and CDR2 is FYNNEI.

The genes are TRBV7-9 and TRBJ2-1, with 13 nucleotides matching TRBD2. This CDR3 spans 17 amino acids. Germline-derived CDR1 and CDR2 are SEHNR and FQNEAQ (reference sequence). The V and J ends lost 3 bases and 0 bases, in that order; junction bases with no gene match: 2. This CDR3 is CASSFTSGGASYNEQFF. The CDR3 DNA follows: TGTGCCAGCAGCTTCACTAGCGGGGGGGCCTCCTACAATGAGCAGTTCTTC.

The V call is TRBV11-2, the J call TRBJ2-7, with unresolved D. Trimming took 0 bases from V and 1 from J, leaving 4 bases between them. Germline-derived CDR1 and CDR2 are SGHAT and FQNNGV. The CDR3 is 13 amino acids. The CDR3 DNA reads TGTGCCAGCAGCTTAGAGAGTTCCTACGAGCAGTACTTC. It codes for CASSLESSYEQYF.

V and J are TRBV19 and TRBJ2-2, with TRBD2 identical over 7 bases. J lost 3 bases, V lost 3 bases, and 7 bases had no gene match. From germline, CDR1 is LNHDA and CDR2 SQIVND (reference sequence). The CDR3 loop spans 16 amino acids. CDR3 protein: CASSMNGGRDTGELFF. The CDR3 DNA reads as TGTGCCAGTAGTATGAATGGCGGGAGAGACACCGGGGAGCTGTTTTTT. The full variable domain, with the rest looked up from reference TRBV19 and TRBJ2-2, is DGGITQSPKYLFRKEGQNVTLSCEQNLNHDAMYWYRQDPGQGLRLIYYSQIVNDFQKGDIAEGYSVSREKKESFPLTVTSAQKNPTAFYLCASSMNGGRDTGELFFGEGSRLTVL.